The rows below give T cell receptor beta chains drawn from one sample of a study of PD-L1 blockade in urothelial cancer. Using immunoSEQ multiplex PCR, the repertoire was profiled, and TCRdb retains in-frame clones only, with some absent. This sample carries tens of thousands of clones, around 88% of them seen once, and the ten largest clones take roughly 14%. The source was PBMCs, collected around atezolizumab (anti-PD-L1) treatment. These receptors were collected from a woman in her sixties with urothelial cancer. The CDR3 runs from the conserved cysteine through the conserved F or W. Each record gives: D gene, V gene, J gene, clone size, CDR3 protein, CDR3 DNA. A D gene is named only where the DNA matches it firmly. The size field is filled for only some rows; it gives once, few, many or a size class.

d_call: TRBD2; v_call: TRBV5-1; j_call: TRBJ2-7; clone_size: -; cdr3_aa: CASSFTSGGPYEQYF; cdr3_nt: TGCGCCAGCAGCTTTACTAGCGGGGGTCCCTACGAGCAGTACTTC
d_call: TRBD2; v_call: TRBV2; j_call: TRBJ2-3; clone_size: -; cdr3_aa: CASMTSAYTQYF; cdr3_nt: TGTGCCAGCATGACTAGCGCGTATACGCAGTATTTT
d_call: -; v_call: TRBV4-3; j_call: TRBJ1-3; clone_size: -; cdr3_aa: CASSQDVGNTIYF; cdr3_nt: TGCGCCAGCAGCCAAGACGTCGGAAACACCATATATTTT
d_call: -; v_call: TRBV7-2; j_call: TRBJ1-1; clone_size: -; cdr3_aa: CASSLGQNTEAFF; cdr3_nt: TGTGCCAGCAGCTTAGGACAGAACACTGAAGCTTTCTTT
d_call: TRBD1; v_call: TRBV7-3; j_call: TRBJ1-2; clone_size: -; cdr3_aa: CASSLNPPGQDYYGYTF; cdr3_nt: TGTGCCAGCAGCTTAAATCCACCCGGACAGGACTACTATGGCTACACCTTC
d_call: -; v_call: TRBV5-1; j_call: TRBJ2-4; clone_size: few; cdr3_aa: CASSLNHRGNIQYF; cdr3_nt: TGCGCCAGCAGCTTGAACCACCGAGGGAACATTCAGTACTTC
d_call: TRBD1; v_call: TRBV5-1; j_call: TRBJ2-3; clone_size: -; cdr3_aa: CASSLDRGPDTQYF; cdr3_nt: TGCGCCAGCAGCTTGGACAGGGGGCCAGATACGCAGTATTTT
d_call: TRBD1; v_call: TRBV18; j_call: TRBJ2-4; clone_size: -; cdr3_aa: CASSRLTGGLNIQYF; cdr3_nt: TGTGCCAGCTCACGTTTAACAGGGGGTTTAAACATTCAGTACTTC
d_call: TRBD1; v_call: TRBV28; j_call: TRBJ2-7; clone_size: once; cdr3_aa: CASSLLGQGVQYEQYF; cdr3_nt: TGTGCCAGCAGTTTACTCGGACAGGGAGTTCAGTACGAGCAGTACTTC
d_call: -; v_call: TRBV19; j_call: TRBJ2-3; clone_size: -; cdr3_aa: CASSIEALGTGTDTQYF; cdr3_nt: TGTGCCAGTAGTATAGAGGCTCTAGGGACTGGCACAGATACGCAGTATTTT
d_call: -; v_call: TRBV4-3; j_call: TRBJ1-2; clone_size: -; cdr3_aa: CASSQEGRGYGYTF; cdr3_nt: TGCGCCAGCAGCCAAGAGGGCAGGGGTTATGGCTACACCTTC
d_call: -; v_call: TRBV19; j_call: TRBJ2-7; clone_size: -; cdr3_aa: CASSTAGIQAYEQYF; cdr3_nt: TGTGCCAGTTCCACTGCGGGCATCCAAGCCTACGAGCAGTACTTC
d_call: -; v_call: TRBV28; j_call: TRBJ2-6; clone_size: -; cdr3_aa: CASHLGGTGSVVGVLTF; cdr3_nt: TGTGCCAGTCACCTTGGGGGCACGGGTTCAGTGGTTGGCGTCCTGACTTTC
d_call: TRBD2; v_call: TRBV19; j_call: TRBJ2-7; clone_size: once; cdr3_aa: CASSDPGSGGYEQYF; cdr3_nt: TGTGCCAGTAGTGACCCGGGCAGCGGGGGATACGAGCAGTACTTC
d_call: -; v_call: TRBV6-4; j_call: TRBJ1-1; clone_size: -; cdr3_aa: CASRWTDQF; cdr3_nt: TGTGCCAGCAGATGGACAGATCAATTT
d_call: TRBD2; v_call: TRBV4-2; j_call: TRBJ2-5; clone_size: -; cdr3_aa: CASSLEGTSGQETQYF; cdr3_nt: TGTGCCAGCAGCCTAGAAGGGACTAGCGGCCAAGAGACCCAGTACTTC
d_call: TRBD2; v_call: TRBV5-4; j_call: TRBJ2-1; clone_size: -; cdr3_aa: CASSLPAGDEQFF; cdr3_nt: TGTGCCAGCAGCTTGCCAGCGGGAGATGAGCAGTTCTTC
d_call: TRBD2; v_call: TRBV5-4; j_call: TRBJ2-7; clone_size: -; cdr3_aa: CASSPKGAGVGYEQYF; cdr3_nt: TGTGCCAGCAGCCCCAAAGGGGCGGGAGTAGGCTACGAGCAGTACTTC
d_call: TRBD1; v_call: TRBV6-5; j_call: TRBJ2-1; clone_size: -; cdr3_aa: CASSYLGQYNEQFF; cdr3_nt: TGTGCCAGCAGTTACTTGGGACAGTACAATGAGCAGTTCTTC
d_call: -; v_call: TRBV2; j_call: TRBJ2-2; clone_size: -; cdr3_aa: CASQNTGELFF; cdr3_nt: TGTGCCAGCCAAAACACCGGGGAGCTGTTTTTT
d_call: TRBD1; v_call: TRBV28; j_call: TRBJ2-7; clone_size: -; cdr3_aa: CASSPTGINEQYF; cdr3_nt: TGTGCCAGCAGTCCGACAGGGATCAACGAGCAGTACTTC
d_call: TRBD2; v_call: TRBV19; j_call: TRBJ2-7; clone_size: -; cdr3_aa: CASSPWGLAGGSYEQYF; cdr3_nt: TGTGCCAGTAGCCCGTGGGGACTAGCGGGAGGGTCCTACGAGCAGTACTTC
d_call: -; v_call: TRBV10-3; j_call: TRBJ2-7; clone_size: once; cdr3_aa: CAISERSPYEQYF; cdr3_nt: TGTGCCATCAGTGAACGGAGTCCCTACGAGCAGTACTTC
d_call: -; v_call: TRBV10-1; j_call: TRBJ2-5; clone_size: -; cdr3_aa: CARIQDNQETQYF; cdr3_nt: TGCGCCAGGATACAGGACAACCAAGAGACCCAGTACTTC
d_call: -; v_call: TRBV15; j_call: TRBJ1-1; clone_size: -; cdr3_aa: CATSRGTHTEAFF; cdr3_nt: TGTGCCACCAGCAGAGGGACACACACTGAAGCTTTCTTT
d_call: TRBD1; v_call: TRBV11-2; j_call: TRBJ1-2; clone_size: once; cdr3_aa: CASSLGTGVGYGYTF; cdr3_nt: TGTGCCAGCAGCTTAGGGACAGGGGTAGGATATGGCTACACCTTC
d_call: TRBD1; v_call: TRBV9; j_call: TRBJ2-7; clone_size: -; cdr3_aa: CASSVGQGASYEQYF; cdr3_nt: TGTGCCAGCAGCGTCGGACAGGGAGCTTCCTACGAGCAGTACTTC
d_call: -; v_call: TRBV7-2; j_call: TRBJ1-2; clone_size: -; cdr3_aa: CASSPTQGYGYTF; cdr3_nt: TGTGCCAGCAGCCCGACCCAGGGCTATGGCTACACCTTC
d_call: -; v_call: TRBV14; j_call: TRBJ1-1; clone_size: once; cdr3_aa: CASSQVRGTEAFF; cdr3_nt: TGTGCCAGCAGCCAAGTTAGGGGCACTGAAGCTTTCTTT
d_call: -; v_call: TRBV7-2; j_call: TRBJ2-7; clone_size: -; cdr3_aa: CASSPRQYEQYF; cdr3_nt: TGTGCCAGCAGCCCGCGTCAATACGAGCAGTACTTC
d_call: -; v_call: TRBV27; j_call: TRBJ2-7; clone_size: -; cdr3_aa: CASSPTWVGGGHEQYF; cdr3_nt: TGTGCCAGCAGCCCCACCTGGGTAGGGGGGGGACACGAGCAGTACTTC
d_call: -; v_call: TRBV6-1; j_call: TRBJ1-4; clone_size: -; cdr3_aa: CAHQRGWGEKLFF; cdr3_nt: TGTGCCCACCAACGGGGATGGGGTGAAAAACTGTTTTTT
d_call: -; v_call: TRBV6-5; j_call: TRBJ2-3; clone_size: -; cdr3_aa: CASSARDTQYF; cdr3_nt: TGTGCCAGCAGTGCGCGAGATACGCAGTATTTT
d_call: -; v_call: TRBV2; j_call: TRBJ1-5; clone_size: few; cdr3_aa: CASTTALSNQPQHF; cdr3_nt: TGTGCCAGCACGACAGCTTTGAGCAATCAGCCCCAGCATTTT
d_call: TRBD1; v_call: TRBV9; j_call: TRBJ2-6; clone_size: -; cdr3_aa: CASSAPGQGLSPLSGANVLTF; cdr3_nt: TGTGCCAGCAGCGCGCCGGGACAGGGTCTATCCCCCCTCTCTGGGGCCAACGTCCTGACTTTC
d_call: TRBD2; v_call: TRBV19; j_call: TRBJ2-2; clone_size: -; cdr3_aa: CASTTSGRSGELFF; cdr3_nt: TGTGCCAGTACGACTAGCGGGAGATCCGGGGAGCTGTTTTTT
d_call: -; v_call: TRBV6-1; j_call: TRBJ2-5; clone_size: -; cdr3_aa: CASSESWGDQETQYF; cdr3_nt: TGTGCCAGCAGTGAGTCATGGGGGGACCAAGAGACCCAGTACTTC
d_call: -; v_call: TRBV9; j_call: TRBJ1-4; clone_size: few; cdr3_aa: CASSVAGSIGGEKLFF; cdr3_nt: TGTGCCAGCAGCGTAGCCGGCTCCATTGGCGGCGAAAAACTGTTTTTT
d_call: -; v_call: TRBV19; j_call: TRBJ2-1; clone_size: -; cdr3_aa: CASSIFRNNEQFF; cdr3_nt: TGTGCCAGTAGTATTTTTCGTAACAATGAGCAGTTCTTC
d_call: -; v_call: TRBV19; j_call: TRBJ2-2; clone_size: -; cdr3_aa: CASSIPTEITGELFF; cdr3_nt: TGTGCCAGTAGTATCCCGACTGAAATCACCGGGGAGCTGTTTTTT
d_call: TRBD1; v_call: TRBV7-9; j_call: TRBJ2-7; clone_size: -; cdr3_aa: CASSLKAGGAITTYEQYF; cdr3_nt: TGTGCCAGCAGCTTAAAGGCAGGGGGCGCGATTACTACCTACGAGCAGTACTTC
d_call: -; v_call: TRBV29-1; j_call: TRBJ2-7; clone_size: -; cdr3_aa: CSVEDAIEQYF; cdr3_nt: TGCAGCGTTGAAGATGCGATAGAGCAGTACTTC
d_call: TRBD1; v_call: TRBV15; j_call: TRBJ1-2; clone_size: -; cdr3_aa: CATSRDSTGPGYGYTF; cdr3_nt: TGTGCCACCAGCAGAGACTCGACAGGGCCCGGCTATGGCTACACCTTC
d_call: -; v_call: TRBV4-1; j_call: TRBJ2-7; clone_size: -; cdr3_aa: CASSQDRRAYEQYF; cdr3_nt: TGCGCCAGCAGCCAAGATAGGCGGGCTTACGAGCAGTACTTC
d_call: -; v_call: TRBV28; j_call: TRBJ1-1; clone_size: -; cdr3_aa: CASRDQKTAIEAFF; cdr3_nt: TGTGCCAGCAGAGACCAAAAGACAGCTATTGAAGCTTTCTTT
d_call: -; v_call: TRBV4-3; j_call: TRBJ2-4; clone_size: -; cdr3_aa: CASSQDSRGLAKNIQYF; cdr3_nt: TGCGCCAGCAGCCAAGATTCACGGGGGTTAGCCAAAAACATTCAGTACTTC
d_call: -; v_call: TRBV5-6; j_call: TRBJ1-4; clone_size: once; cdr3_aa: CASSLAGGGEKLFF; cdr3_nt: TGTGCCAGCAGCTTGGCCGGGGGTGGAGAAAAACTGTTTTTT
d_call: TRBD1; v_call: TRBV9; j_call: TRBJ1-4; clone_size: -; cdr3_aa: CASSKGADEKLFF; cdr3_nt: TGTGCCAGCAGCAAGGGGGCTGACGAAAAACTGTTTTTT
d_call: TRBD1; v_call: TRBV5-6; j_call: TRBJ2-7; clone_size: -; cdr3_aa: CASGIRDRPAYEQYF; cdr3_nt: TGTGCCAGCGGAATCCGGGACAGACCAGCCTACGAGCAGTACTTC
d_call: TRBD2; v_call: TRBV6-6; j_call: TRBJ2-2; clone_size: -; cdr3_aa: CAARRGAGELFF; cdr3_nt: TGTGCCGCCAGGCGGGGGGCCGGGGAGCTGTTTTTT
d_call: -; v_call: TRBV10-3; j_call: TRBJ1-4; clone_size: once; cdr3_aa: CAISESEQAQLFF; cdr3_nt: TGTGCCATCAGTGAGTCGGAACAGGCCCAACTGTTTTTT
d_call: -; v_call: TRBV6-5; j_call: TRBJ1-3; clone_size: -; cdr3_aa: CASSAARAGGNTIYF; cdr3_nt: TGTGCCAGCAGTGCCGCCAGGGCCGGTGGAAACACCATATATTTT
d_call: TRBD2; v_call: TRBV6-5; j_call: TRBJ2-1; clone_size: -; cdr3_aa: CASSYLAGYNEQFF; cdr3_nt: TGTGCCAGCAGTTACCTAGCGGGGTACAATGAGCAGTTCTTC